This T cell receptor beta chain stems from a study of cytomegalovirus exposure and HLA in healthy donors. Study-wide points: In a later analysis, a missense DCLRE1C variant was linked to TCR beta V- and J-gene trimming. Later analysis indicated greater clonal expansion among HLA-associated TCR beta chains than among equally common other chains. An analysis was carried out later, and it reportedly showed fewer N-insertions in an Asian-associated ancestry cluster than the roughly 700-donor mean.

With respect to this clone: What it recognizes is unknown.

Though probably carrying unrecorded immune exposures, donors were nominally healthy at sampling. PCR used 60 Vbeta primers and 13 Jbeta primers. Assay: immunoSEQ multiplex PCR; the TCRdb copy retains only in-frame clones and omits some. This sample carries about 230,000 clones, 70% to 90% of them seen once, and the ten largest clones take roughly 0.26%. The CDR3 has 13 amino acids. Trimming removed 6 bases from V and 2 bases from J, with 10 bases in between. CDR1 and CDR2 (germline): MNHNY, SVGAGI (reference sequence). The receptor comes from a girl aged 2 to 10 in good health and CMV-seronegative. The sample consisted of PBMCs. The rearrangement joins TRBV6-6 to TRBJ1-2; D is unclear. The CDR3 here is CASSPEGNYGYTF. CDR3 bases: TGTGCCAGCAGCCCGGAGGGCAACTATGGCTACACCTTC.